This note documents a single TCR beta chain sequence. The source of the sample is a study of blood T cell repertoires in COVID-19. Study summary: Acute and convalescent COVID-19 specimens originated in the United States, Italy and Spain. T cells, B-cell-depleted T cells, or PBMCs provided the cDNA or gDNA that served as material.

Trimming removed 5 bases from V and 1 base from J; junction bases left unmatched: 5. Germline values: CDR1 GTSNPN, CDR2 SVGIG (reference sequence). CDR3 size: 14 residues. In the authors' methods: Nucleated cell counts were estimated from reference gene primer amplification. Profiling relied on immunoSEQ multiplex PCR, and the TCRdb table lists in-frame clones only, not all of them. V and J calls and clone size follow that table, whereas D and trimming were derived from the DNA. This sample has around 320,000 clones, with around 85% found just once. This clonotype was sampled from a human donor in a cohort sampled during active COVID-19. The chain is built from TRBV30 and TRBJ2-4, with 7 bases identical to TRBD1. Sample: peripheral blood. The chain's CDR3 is CAWSTGMAKNIQYF. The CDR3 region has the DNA TGTGCCTGGTCGACAGGGATGGCCAAAAACATTCAGTACTTC.